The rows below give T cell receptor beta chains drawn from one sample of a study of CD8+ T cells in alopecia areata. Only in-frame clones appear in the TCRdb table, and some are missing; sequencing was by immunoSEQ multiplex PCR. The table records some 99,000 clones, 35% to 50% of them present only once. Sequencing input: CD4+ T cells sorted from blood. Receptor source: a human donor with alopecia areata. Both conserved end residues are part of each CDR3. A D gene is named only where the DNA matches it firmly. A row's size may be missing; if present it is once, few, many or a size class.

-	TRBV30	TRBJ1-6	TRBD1	CAWTTGTASNSPLHF	TGTGCCTGGACCACCGGGACAGCGAGTAATTCACCCCTCCACTTT
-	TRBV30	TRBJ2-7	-	CAWSVSAYEQYF	TGTGCCTGGAGTGTATCGGCGTACGAGCAGTACTTC
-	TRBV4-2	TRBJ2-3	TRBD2	CASSQEAGGADTQYF	TGTGCCAGCAGCCAGGAGGCGGGGGGGGCAGATACGCAGTATTTT
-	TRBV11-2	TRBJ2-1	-	CASSSLRTDEQFF	TGTGCCAGCAGTTCCCTCAGGACTGATGAGCAGTTCTTC
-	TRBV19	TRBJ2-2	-	CATSARYTGELFF	TGTGCCACCTCCGCAAGATACACCGGGGAGCTGTTTTTT
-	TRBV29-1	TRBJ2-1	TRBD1	CSVQGTGGNEQFF	TGCAGCGTTCAGGGGACAGGGGGCAATGAGCAGTTCTTC
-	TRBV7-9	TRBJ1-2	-	CASSLFPETYGYTF	TGTGCCAGCAGCTTATTTCCAGAAACGTATGGCTACACCTTC
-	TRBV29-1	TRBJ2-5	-	CSARGLFQETQYF	TGCAGCGCTAGGGGGTTGTTCCAAGAGACCCAGTACTTC
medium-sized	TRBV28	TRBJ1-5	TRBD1	CAGRRQGDQPQHF	TGTGCCGGGAGAAGACAGGGTGATCAGCCCCAGCATTTT
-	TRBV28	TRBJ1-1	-	CASSLWGAEAFF	TGTGCCAGCAGTTTGTGGGGGGCTGAAGCTTTCTTT
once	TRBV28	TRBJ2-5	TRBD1	CASRSGQRFQETQYF	TGTGCCAGCAGGTCGGGACAGAGATTCCAAGAGACCCAGTACTTC
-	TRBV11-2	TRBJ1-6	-	CASSLNFGVNSPLHF	TGTGCCAGCAGCCTCAACTTCGGAGTCAACTCACCCCTCCACTTT
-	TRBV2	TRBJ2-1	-	CASLRTQTEQFF	TGTGCCAGCCTGCGCACACAGACTGAGCAGTTCTTC
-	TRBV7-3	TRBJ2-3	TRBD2	CASSLRLAGTRTDTQYF	TGTGCCAGCAGCCTCCGGTTGGCGGGGACTAGGACAGATACGCAGTATTTT
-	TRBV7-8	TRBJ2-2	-	CASSFGPSISGELFF	TGTGCCAGCAGCTTCGGACCTTCCATATCCGGGGAGCTGTTTTTT
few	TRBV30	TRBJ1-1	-	CAWTLRRDTEAFF	TGTGCCTGGACTCTCAGAAGGGACACTGAAGCTTTCTTT
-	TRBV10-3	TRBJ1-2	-	CAISETERYTF	TGTGCCATCAGTGAGACGGAACGCTACACCTTC
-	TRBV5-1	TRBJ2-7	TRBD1	CASSLRPGTGAEQYF	TGCGCCAGCAGCTTACGTCCCGGGACAGGGGCCGAGCAGTACTTC
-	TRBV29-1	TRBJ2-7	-	CSVGLDEQYF	TGCAGCGTTGGGCTGGACGAGCAGTACTTC
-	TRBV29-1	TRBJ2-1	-	CSVERGQGVGDEQFF	TGCAGCGTTGAAAGGGGCCAGGGAGTAGGGGATGAGCAGTTCTTC
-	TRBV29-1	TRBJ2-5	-	CSGGQETQYF	TGCAGCGGGGGCCAAGAGACCCAGTACTTC
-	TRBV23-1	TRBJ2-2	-	CASGAAGTEGTGELFF	TGCGCCAGCGGTGCCGCCGGTACCGAAGGCACCGGGGAGCTGTTTTTT
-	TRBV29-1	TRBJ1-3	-	CSVVMLGGNTIYF	TGCAGCGTTGTCATGTTGGGTGGAAACACCATATATTTT
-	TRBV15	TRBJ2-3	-	CATSRALTGTSTDTQYF	TGTGCCACCAGCAGAGCTCTTACAGGGACCAGCACAGATACGCAGTATTTT
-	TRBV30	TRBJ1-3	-	CAWSAKTASGNTIYF	TGTGCCTGGAGTGCGAAGACAGCGTCTGGAAACACCATATATTTT
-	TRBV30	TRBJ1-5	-	CAWSQGSGSNQPQHF	TGTGCCTGGAGTCAGGGGTCCGGTAGCAATCAGCCCCAGCATTTT
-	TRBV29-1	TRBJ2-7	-	CSVSTYEQYF	TGCAGCGTTTCGACCTACGAGCAGTACTTC
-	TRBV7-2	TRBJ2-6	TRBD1	CASSAGGAGANVLTF	TGTGCCAGCAGCGCAGGGGGCGCTGGGGCCAACGTCCTGACTTTC
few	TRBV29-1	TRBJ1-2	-	CSVDHLSYGYTF	TGCAGCGTTGATCATCTGAGCTATGGCTACACCTTC
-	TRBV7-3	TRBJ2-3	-	CASSFRGGTDTQYF	TGTGCCAGCAGCTTCAGGGGGGGCACAGATACGCAGTATTTT
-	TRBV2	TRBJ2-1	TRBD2	CASSGTSGDNEQFF	TGTGCCAGCAGTGGGACTAGCGGAGACAATGAGCAGTTCTTC
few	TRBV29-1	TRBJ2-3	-	CSVGGILTDTQYF	TGCAGCGTTGGAGGCATTTTAACAGATACGCAGTATTTT
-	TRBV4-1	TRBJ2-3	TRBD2	CASSPQLAGGDTQYF	TGCGCCAGCAGCCCACAACTAGCGGGAGGGGATACGCAGTATTTT
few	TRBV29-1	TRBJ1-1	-	CSAAGSYNTEAFF	TGCAGCGCCGCAGGTTCTTATAACACTGAAGCTTTCTTT
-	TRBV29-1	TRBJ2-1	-	CSLAGGLISNEQFF	TGCAGCCTAGCCGGGGGGCTGATAAGCAATGAGCAGTTCTTC
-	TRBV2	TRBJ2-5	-	CARRYQETQYF	TGTGCCCGCCGGTACCAAGAGACCCAGTACTTC
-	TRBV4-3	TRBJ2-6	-	CATPPGARSGANVLTF	TGCGCCACCCCCCCCGGGGCCCGCTCTGGGGCCAACGTCCTGACTTTC
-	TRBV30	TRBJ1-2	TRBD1	CAWSKTDRVRYGYTF	TGTGCCTGGAGTAAGACTGACAGGGTTCGATATGGCTACACCTTC
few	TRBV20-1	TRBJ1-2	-	CSANPLAGYTF	TGCAGTGCTAACCCGTTGGCAGGCTACACCTTC